Included here is one T cell receptor (beta chain) sequence, with context. These data are taken from a study of blood T cells in healthy people across ages. Combining a sample-barcoded 5' primer with a J-beta primer mix, a second PCR ran for roughly 7 to 11 cycles. Using its own MiXCR run on the 5' RACE reads, TCRdb lists one record per CDR3 protein. The table has 1.5 million to 1.9 million distinct CDR3 sequences, 35% to 45% seen once. Trimming left V 4 bases short and J 7 bases short, with 16 bases between. This CDR3 is built from 15 residues. CDR1 is LGHNA, CDR2 YSLEER, per germline. Specimen: blood. This chain uses TRBV4-3 with TRBJ2-2; a possible D gene is TRBD1 (6 bases). The receptor was derived from a woman between 18 and 29 years old in good health. The CDR3 bases are TGCGCCAGCAGCCGGGATACAGGGTTCAACGGGGAGCTGTTTTTT. Encoded protein: CASSRDTGFNGELFF.